Presented here are 3 T cell receptor beta chains from one specimen sequenced in a study of blood T cells in healthy people across ages. A second PCR, run for roughly 7 to 12 cycles, used a sample-barcoded 5' primer plus a J-beta primer mix. TCRdb passed the 5' RACE reads through MiXCR, listing each CDR3 protein once. The data contain approximately 770,000 distinct CDR3 sequences, more than 45% of them singletons. Material for sequencing was blood. The origin of the receptors is a man under 40 in good health.

This clonotype was seen more than once but under ten times. The chain is built from TRBV29-1 and TRBJ2-3; D may be TRBD1 (6 bases). V was shortened by 6 bases and J by 6 bases, with 19 bases between the two germline ends. Germline values: CDR1 SQVTM, CDR2 ANQGSEA. The CDR3 is 14 residues long. CDR3 DNA: TGCAGCGTCCTCTTTCTAGGGGGAACGGATACGCAGTATTTT. Its translation: CSVLFLGGTDTQYF.

The chain combines TRBV28 with TRBJ2-7; unclear D gene. The CDR3 is made up of 13 amino acids. The V end was cut by 6 bases, the J end by 7 bases, with 16 bases between. Germline V gene data show CDR1 as MDHEN and CDR2 as SYDVKM. CDR3 DNA sequence: TGTGCCAGCAGCCTTGGACGGTTTTATGAGCAGTACTTC. Protein product: CASSLGRFYEQYF.

For this clonotype: At one of its ends the junction is not consistent with the germline gene, which may arise from a read error. The chain is built from TRBV5-1 and TRBJ2-7, with D tentatively TRBD1 (6 bases). The CDR3 extends over 15 amino acids. CDR1 is SGHRS, CDR2 YFSETQ, per germline. The CDR3 protein is CASRYSGTPSDEQYF. The DNA for the CDR3 is TGCGCCAGCAGGTATTCCGGGACACCCTCCGACGAGCAGTACTTC.